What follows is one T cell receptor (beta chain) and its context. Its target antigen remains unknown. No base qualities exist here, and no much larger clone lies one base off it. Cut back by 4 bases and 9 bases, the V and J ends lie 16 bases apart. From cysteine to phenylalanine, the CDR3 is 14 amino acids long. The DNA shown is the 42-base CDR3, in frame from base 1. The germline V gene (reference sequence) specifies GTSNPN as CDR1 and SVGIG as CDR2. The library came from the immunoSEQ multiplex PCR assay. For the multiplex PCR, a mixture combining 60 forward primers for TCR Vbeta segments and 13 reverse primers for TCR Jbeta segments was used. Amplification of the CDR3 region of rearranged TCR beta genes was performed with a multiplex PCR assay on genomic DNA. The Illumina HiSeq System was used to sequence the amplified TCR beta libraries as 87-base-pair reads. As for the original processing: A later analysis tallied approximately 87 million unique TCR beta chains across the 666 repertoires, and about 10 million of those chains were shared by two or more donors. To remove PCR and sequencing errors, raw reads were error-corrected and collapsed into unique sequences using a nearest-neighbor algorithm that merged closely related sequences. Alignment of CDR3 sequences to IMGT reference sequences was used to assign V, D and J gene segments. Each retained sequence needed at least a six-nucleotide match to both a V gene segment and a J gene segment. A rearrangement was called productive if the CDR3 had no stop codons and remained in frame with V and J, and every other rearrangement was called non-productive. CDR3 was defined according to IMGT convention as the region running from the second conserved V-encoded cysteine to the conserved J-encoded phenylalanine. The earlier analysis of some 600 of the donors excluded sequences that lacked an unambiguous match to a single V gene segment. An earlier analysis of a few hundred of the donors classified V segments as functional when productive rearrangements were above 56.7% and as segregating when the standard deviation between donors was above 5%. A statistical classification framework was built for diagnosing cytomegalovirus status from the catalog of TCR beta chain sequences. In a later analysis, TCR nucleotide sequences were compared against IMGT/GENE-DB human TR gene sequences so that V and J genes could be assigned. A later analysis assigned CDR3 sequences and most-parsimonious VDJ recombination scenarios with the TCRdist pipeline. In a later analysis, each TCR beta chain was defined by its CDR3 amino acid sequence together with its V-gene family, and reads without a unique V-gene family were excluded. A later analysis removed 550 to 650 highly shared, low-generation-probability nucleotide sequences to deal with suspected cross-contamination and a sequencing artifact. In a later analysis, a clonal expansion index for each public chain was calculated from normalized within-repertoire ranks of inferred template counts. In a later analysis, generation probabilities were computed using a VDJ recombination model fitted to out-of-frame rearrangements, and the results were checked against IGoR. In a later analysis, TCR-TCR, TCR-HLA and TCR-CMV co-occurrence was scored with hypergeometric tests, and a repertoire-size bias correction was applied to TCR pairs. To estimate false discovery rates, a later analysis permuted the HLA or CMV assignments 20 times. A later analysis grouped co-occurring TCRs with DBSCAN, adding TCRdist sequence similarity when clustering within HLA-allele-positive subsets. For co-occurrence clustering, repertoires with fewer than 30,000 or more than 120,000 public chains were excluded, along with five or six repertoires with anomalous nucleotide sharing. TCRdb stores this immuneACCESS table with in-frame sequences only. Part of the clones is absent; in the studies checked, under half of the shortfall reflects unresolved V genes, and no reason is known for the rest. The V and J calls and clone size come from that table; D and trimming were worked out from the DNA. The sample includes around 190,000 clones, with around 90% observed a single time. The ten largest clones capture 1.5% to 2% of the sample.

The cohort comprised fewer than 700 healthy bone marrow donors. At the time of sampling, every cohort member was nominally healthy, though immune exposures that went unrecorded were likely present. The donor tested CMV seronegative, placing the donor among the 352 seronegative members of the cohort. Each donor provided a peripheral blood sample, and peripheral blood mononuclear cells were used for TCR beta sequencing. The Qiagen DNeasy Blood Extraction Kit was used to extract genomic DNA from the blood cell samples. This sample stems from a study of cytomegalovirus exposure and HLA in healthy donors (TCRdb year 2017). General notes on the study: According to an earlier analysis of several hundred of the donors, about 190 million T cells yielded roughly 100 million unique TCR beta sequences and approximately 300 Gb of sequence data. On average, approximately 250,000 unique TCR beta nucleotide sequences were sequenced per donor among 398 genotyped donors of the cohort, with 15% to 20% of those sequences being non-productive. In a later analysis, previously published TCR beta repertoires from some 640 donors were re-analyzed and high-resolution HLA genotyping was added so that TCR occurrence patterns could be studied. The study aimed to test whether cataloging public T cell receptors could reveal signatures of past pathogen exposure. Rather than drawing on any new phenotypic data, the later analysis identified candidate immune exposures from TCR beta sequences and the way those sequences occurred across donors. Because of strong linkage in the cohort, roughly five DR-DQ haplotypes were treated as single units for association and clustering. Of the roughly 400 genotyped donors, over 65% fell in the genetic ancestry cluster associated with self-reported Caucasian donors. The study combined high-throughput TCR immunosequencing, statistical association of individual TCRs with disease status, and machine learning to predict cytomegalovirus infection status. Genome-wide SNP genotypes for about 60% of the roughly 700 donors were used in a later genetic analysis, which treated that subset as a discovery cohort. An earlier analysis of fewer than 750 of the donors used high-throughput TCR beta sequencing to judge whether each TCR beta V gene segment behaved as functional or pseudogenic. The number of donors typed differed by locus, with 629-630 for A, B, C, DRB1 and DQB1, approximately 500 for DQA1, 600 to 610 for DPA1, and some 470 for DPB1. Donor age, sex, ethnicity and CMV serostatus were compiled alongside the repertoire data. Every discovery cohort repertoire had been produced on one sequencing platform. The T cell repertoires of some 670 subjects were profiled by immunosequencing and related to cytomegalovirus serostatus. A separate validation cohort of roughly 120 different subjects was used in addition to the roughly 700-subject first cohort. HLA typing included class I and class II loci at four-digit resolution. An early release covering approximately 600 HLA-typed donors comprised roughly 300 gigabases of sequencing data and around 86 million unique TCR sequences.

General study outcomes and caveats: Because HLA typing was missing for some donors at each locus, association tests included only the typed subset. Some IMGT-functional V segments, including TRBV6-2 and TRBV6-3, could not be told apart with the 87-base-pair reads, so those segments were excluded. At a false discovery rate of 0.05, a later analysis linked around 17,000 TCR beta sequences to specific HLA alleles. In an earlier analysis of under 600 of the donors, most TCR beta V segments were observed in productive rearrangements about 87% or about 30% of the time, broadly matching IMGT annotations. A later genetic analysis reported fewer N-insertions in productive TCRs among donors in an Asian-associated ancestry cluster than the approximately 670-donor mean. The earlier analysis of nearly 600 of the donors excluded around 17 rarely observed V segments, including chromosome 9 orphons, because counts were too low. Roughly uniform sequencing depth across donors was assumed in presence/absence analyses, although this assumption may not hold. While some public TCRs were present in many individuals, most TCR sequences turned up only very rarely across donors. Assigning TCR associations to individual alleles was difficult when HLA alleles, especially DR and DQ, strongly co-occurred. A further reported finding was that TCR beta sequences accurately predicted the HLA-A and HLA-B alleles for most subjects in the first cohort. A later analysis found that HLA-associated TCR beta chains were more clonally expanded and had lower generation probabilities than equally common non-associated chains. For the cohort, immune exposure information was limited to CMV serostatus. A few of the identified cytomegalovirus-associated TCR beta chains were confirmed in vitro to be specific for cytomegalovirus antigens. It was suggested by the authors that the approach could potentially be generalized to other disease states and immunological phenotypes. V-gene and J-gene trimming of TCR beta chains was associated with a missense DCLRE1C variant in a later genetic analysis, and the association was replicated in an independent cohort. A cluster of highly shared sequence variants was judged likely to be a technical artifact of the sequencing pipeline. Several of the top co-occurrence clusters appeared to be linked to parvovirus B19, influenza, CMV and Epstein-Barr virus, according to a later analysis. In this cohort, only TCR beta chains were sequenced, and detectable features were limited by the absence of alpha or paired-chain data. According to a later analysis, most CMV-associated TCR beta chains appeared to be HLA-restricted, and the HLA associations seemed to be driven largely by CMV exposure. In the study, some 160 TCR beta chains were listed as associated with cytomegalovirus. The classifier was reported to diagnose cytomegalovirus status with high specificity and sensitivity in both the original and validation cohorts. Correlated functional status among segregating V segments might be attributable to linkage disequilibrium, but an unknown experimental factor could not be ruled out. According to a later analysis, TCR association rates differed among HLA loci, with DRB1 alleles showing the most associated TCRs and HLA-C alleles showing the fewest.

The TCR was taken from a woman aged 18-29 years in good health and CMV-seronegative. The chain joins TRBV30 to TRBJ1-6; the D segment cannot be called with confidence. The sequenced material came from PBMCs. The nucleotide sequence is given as TGTGCCTGGAATTTGTTGATAGGGAGTTCACCCCTCCACTTT. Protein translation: CAWNLLIGSSPLHF.